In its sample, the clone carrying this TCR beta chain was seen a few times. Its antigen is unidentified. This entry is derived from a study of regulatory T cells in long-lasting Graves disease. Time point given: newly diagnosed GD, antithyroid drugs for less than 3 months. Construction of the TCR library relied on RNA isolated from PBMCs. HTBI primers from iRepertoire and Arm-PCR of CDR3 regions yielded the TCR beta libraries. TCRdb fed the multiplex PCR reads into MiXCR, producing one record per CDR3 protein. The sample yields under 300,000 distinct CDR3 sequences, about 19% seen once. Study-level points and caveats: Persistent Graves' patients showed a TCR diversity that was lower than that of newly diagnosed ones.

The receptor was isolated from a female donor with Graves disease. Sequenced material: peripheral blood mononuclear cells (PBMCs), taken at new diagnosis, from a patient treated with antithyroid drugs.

The CDR3 nucleotides are TGTGCCAGTAGTATATTGCGGGGTGACACCGGGGAGCTGTTTTTT. It codes for CASSILRGDTGELFF. J is TRBJ2-2 and V is TRBV19, with D maybe TRBD2 (6 bases). The germline gives CDR1 LNHDA, CDR2 SQIVND (reference sequence). Trimming removed 2 bases from V and 3 bases from J, with 10 bases in between. CDR3 length: 15 residues. The full variable domain, completed using reference TRBV19 and TRBJ2-2, is DGGITQSPKYLFRKEGQNVTLSCEQNLNHDAMYWYRQDPGQGLRLIYYSQIVNDFQKGDIAEGYSVSREKKESFPLTVTSAQKNPTAFYLCASSILRGDTGELFFGEGSRLTVL.